A selection of T cell receptor beta chains follows, all from one sample in a study of T-cell reconstitution after alpha-beta-depleted transplantation in children. TCRdb analysed the PCR reads with MiXCR anew, one entry per CDR3 protein. Among about 640,000 distinct CDR3 sequences, 16% were seen once, and the ten largest hold 0.9% to 1.2%. Sequences were derived from PBMCs from the stem cell graft donor, sampled from the stem cell graft. The receptor source for this set is a human donor who donated a stem cell graft to a child with acute myeloid leukemia. Each CDR3 is given with its conserved first and last residue. Each record gives: J gene, D gene, V gene, clone size, CDR3 DNA, CDR3 protein. The D gene is left open where the match is weak. Only some rows state a clone size, as once, few, many or a class for expanded clones.

TRBJ1-5,NA,TRBV6-5,many,TGTGCCAGCAGCCGAGGACGGGTGGGGGCTCAGCCCCAGCATTTT,CASSRGRVGAQPQHF
TRBJ1-1,TRBD1,TRBV7-9,few,TGTGCCAGCAGCGCCGGACAGGGGAATATTAATCCTTCTGAAGCTTTCTTT,CASSAGQGNINPSEAFF
TRBJ1-6,TRBD1,TRBV13,NA,TGTGCCAGCAGTTCGACAGGGGGCTCCTATAATTCACCCCTCCACTTT,CASSSTGGSYNSPLHF
TRBJ2-7,TRBD1,TRBV12-3/TRBV12-4,NA,TGTGCCAGCAGCGACAGGGGGACCTACGAGCAGTACTTC,CASSDRGTYEQYF
TRBJ2-1,TRBD1,TRBV20-1,many,TGCAGTGCTAGGGGGACAGGGAGTGATGAGCAGTTCTTC,CSARGTGSDEQFF
TRBJ2-2,NA,TRBV12-3/TRBV12-4,many,TGTGCCAGCAGCTTAGGGCCTTCGAACACCGGGGAGCTGTTTTTT,CASSLGPSNTGELFF
TRBJ2-5,NA,TRBV10-2,NA,TGCGCCAGCAGTTTTCAGGGAAAAGAGACCCAGTACTTC,CASSFQGKETQYF
TRBJ2-3,NA,TRBV10-1,many,TGCGCCAGCAGTGATGAGCTTTCCACAGATACGCAGTATTTT,CASSDELSTDTQYF
TRBJ2-1,NA,TRBV2,NA,TGTGCCAGCAGCCCCATCGGTCTCGGTACGGCTCACCTCTTC,CASSPIGLGTAHLF
TRBJ2-7,TRBD1,TRBV4-2,NA,TGTGCCATGAGCCCCGGGGACAGGACATCCCACGAGCAGTACTTC,CAMSPGDRTSHEQYF
TRBJ2-1,TRBD1,TRBV20-1,few,TGCAGTGCCCGGGACAGGCACTCCTACAATGAGCAGTTCTTC,CSARDRHSYNEQFF
TRBJ2-1,NA,TRBV7-2,few,TGTGCCAGCAGCTTAGAAGGGACATACTACAATGAGCAGTTCTTC,CASSLEGTYYNEQFF
TRBJ2-1,NA,TRBV12-3/TRBV12-4,NA,TGTGCCAGCAGTTACGACGGGGGACCTTATGAGCAGTTCTTC,CASSYDGGPYEQFF
TRBJ1-2,NA,TRBV29-1,many,TGCAGCGTTGCAGACCCTAACTATGGCTACACCTTC,CSVADPNYGYTF
TRBJ2-4,NA,TRBV12-3/TRBV12-4,few,TGTGCCAGCACCCATCGAGGACTAGCCAAAAACATTCAGTACTTC,CASTHRGLAKNIQYF
TRBJ1-5,TRBD1,TRBV20-1,many,TGCAGTGCTAGAGGGGACAGGCAGTTTCAGCCCCAGCATTTT,CSARGDRQFQPQHF
TRBJ1-5,NA,TRBV4-3,few,TGCGCCAGCAGCCAAGCTAGAAACGGGAATCAGCCCCAGCATTTT,CASSQARNGNQPQHF
TRBJ2-3,NA,TRBV7-2,NA,TGTGCCAGCAGCCCCAGGGGATTTATCACAGATACGCAGTATTTT,CASSPRGFITDTQYF
TRBJ2-6,NA,TRBV4-3,NA,TGCGCCAGCAGCCAAGTTTTCCAGGGGCCCGGGGCCAACGTCCTGACTTTC,CASSQVFQGPGANVLTF
TRBJ2-7,NA,TRBV27,NA,TGTGCCAGCAGTTTGCAGGTTCAGGACGAGCAGTACTTC,CASSLQVQDEQYF
TRBJ2-1,NA,TRBV27,NA,TGTGCCAGCAGTTTCGAACCCCACAATGAGCAGTTCTTC,CASSFEPHNEQFF
TRBJ2-5,NA,TRBV25-1,NA,TGTGCCAGCGGAAGGAGGGGGGAGACCCAGTACTTC,CASGRRGETQYF
TRBJ1-6,NA,TRBV6-5,many,TGTGCCAGCAGTTACTCCCAACGGGGCAATTCACCCCTCCACTTT,CASSYSQRGNSPLHF
TRBJ1-4,NA,TRBV20-1,many,TGCAGTGCCTTACCCGCGGGCACTAATGAAAAACTGTTTTTT,CSALPAGTNEKLFF
TRBJ1-1,NA,TRBV21-1,many,TGTGCCAGCAGCAAAGTAAATCTCGGGACAGGGAAGGTCGGAAACACTGAAGCTTTCTTT,CASSKVNLGTGKVGNTEAFF
TRBJ2-7,TRBD2,TRBV24-1,NA,TGTGCCACCAGTGCGGCTAGCGGGGGCAACGAGCAGTACTTC,CATSAASGGNEQYF